The 18 T cell receptor beta chains presented below share a single source sample, sequenced in a study of beta chain features in type 1 diabetes. All of the isolated RNA was reverse transcribed, so expressed TCRB transcripts were sequenced. Here immunoSEQ multiplex PCR was the method, and the copy in TCRdb shows in-frame clones only, minus some. Of fewer than 550,000 clones listed, 11% are singletons. Sequencing input: naive CD4+ T cells from blood. The receptors come from a woman between 18 and 29 years old in good health.

The chain combines TRBV9 with TRBJ2-1, with TRBD2 identical over 12 bases. The CDR3 runs 16 residues. The V and J ends lost 2 bases and 7 bases, in that order; junction bases with no gene match: 7. Germline V gene sequence: CDR1 SGDLS, CDR2 YYNGEE. This CDR3 reads CASSVILAGGHNEQFF. The CDR3 DNA is TGTGCCAGCAGCGTCATACTAGCGGGAGGCCATAATGAGCAGTTCTTC.

The V call is TRBV7-2, the J call TRBJ2-7; possibly TRBD1 for D (6 bases). CDR1 SGHTA and CDR2 FQGNSA come from the germline V gene. Trimming removed 6 bases at V and 0 bases at J, with 12 bases between. CDR3 length: 14 residues. CDR3 DNA sequence: TGTGCCAGCAGAGGGACAACAAGCTCCTACGAGCAGTACTTC. Translation gives CASRGTTSSYEQYF.

This chain connects TRBV18 to TRBJ2-1; tentatively, D is TRBD2 (6 bases). This CDR3 is 13 amino acids long. Trimming removed 2 bases from V and 5 bases from J, with 7 bases in between. Per germline, CDR1 KGHSH and CDR2 LQKENI. The CDR3 DNA is TGTGCCAGCTCACCAGGAGGGAACAATGAGCAGTTCTTC. Translating it yields CASSPGGNNEQFF.

The rearrangement uses TRBV29-1 and TRBJ2-5; 9 nucleotides line up with TRBD1. The CDR3 is 14 amino acids. Germline V gene data show CDR1 as SQVTM and CDR2 as ANQGSEA. The V gene end was trimmed by 4 bases and the J gene end by 3 bases; junction bases not matched to a gene: 6. This CDR3 reads CSVGSRQGEETQYF. The CDR3 bases are TGCAGCGTTGGTTCCCGACAGGGGGAAGAGACCCAGTACTTC.

This clone was observed a handful of times. The gene calls are TRBV23-1 and TRBJ1-1; D unresolved. TRBV23-1 is treated as an ORF (open reading frame) with a function not yet certain. The V and J ends lost 7 bases and 7 bases respectively, with 7 bases between them. This CDR3 spans 10 amino acids. CDR3: CASTPGEAFF. The CDR3 DNA reads TGCGCCAGCACCCCGGGTGAAGCTTTCTTT.

The CDR3 sequence is CASSLAGTSGIGEQFF. CDR3 in DNA: TGTGCCAGCAGCTTGGCCGGGACTAGCGGGATCGGCGAGCAGTTCTTC. The chain links TRBV5-6 to TRBJ2-1; 13 bases are a match to TRBD2. Looked up from germline, CDR1 is SGHDT and CDR2 is YYEEEE. The V gene end was trimmed by 0 bases and the J gene end by 10 bases; junction bases not matched to a gene: 7. The length of the CDR3 is 16 residues. The full variable domain, with the rest looked up from reference TRBV5-6 and TRBJ2-1, is DAGVTQSPTHLIKTRGQQVTLRCSPKSGHDTVSWYQQALGQGPQFIFQYYEEEERQRGNFPDRFSGHQFPNYSSELNVNALLLGDSALYLCASSLAGTSGIGEQFFGPGTRLTVL.

The CDR3: CASSPRGTSSTDTQYF. The CDR3 bases are TGTGCCAGCTCACCACGGGGGACTTCTAGCACAGATACGCAGTATTTT. The gene calls are TRBV18 and TRBJ2-3; TRBD2 might be the D (6 bases). CDR3 length: 16 amino acids. V lost 1 base to trimming and J lost 0 bases, with 11 bases between them. CDR1 and CDR2 (germline): KGHSH, LQKENI.

The chain has TRBV7-3 and TRBJ2-3; TRBD2 aligns across 7 bases. With 5 bases clipped from V and 2 bases from J, the junction kept 7 bases outside the gene matches. The CDR3 covers 15 residues. Germline loops: CDR1 SGHTA, CDR2 FQGTGA. Here the CDR3 reads CASSPGLGVTDTQYF. The CDR3 DNA follows: TGTGCCAGCAGCCCCGGACTAGGTGTCACAGATACGCAGTATTTT.

This clone was observed a few times. V usage is TRBV4-2 and J usage is TRBJ1-5; TRBD1 aligns across 10 bases. The CDR3 runs 15 residues. CDR1 is LGHNA and CDR2 is YNFKEQ in the germline V gene. J lost 6 bases, V lost 6 bases, and 8 bases had no gene match. CDR3 sequence: CASRRGTGAGQPQHF. The CDR3, as DNA: TGTGCCAGCAGAAGAGGGACAGGGGCTGGTCAGCCCCAGCATTTT.

The chain is built from TRBV29-1 and TRBJ2-7, with 7 bases identical to TRBD1. This CDR3 region has 14 residues. The germline V gene encodes CDR1 SQVTM and CDR2 ANQGSEA. The J segment lost 2 bases and the V segment lost 3 bases, leaving 7 bases of the junction unmatched. Written as DNA, the CDR3 is TGCAGCGTTGACCATACAACAGGGGCCTACGAGCAGTACGTC. Translating it yields CSVDHTTGAYEQYV.

This clone was found a few times. The genes are TRBV6-6 and TRBJ2-3; D gene unclear. Germline lookup yields CDR1 MNHNY and CDR2 SVGAGI (reference sequence). V gave up 4 bases and J gave up 2 bases, with 4 bases separating them. This CDR3 spans 12 amino acids. The CDR3, as DNA: TGTGCCAGCAGTTCCCTCACAGATACGCAGTATTTT. This codes for CASSSLTDTQYF.

This clone was detected only a few times. The chain joins TRBV7-9 to TRBJ2-5, with D perhaps matching TRBD1 (6 bases). The CDR3 length is 15 residues. Looked up from germline, CDR1 is SEHNR and CDR2 is FQNEAQ (reference sequence). The germline V and J ends were trimmed by 2 bases and 2 bases, with 12 bases remaining between them. The CDR3 reads CASSLPTGFQETQYF. Here the CDR3 DNA reads TGTGCCAGCAGCTTACCTACAGGGTTTCAAGAGACCCAGTACTTC.

The rearrangement joins TRBV5-1 to TRBJ1-4, with D maybe TRBD1 (6 bases). V was clipped by 0 bases and J by 6 bases, with 9 bases between them. Germline V gene data show CDR1 as SGHRS and CDR2 as YFSETQ. The CDR3 has 14 amino acids. CDR3 DNA sequence: TGCGCCAGCAGCTTGGTACAGGGTCATGAAAAACTGTTTTTT. Translated: CASSLVQGHEKLFF.

This clone has more than one count but fewer than ten. This chain joins TRBV4-3 and TRBJ2-1, with D possibly TRBD1 on 6 matching bases. V lost 6 bases to trimming and J lost 4 bases, with 19 bases between them. Per germline, CDR1 LGHNA and CDR2 YSLEER. This CDR3 is built from 16 residues. The CDR3 loop reads CASRGTIRLVYNEQFF. The CDR3 DNA is TGCGCCAGCAGAGGGACAATACGTCTAGTTTACAATGAGCAGTTCTTC.

With respect to this clone: The sample has other DNA sequences that encode this CDR3 too. J is TRBJ2-1 and V is TRBV30; 13 bases are a match to TRBD2. V lost 2 bases, J lost 4 bases, and 8 bases stayed unmatched. This CDR3 has 17 residues. CDR1 and CDR2 from the germline V gene are GTSNPN and SVGIG (reference sequence). Here the CDR3 reads CAWSRVRTSGSYNEQFF. DNA for the CDR3: TGTGCCTGGAGTAGGGTAAGGACTAGCGGGAGTTACAATGAGCAGTTCTTC.

The genes are TRBV25-1 and TRBJ2-2, with 10 bases identical to TRBD2. The CDR3 totals 18 residues. Losses at the gene ends were 1 base for V and 3 bases for J; bases not matched to a gene: 8. Germline loops: CDR1 MGHDK, CDR2 SYGVNS. CDR3 sequence (DNA): TGTGCCAGCAGTGAATCGGTCCGACTAGCGGGCCACACCGGGGAGCTGTTTTTT. Translating gives CASSESVRLAGHTGELFF.

This clone was detected only a few times. The chain is built from TRBV21-1 and TRBJ2-5; the D call of TRBD2 is as the table states it, not checked on the DNA. TRBV21-1 is a documented pseudogene. CDR3 length: 13 amino acids. As DNA, the CDR3 is TGTGCCAGCACACCGGCGGAGGAAGAGACCCAGTACTTC. The encoded protein is CASTPAEEETQYF.

The chain joins TRBV4-3 to TRBJ2-3; TRBD2 might be the D (6 bases). Germline CDR1 LGHNA, CDR2 YSLEER. Trimming pared 1 base from V and 6 bases from J, leaving 17 bases between. The CDR3 length is 16 residues. The CDR3 protein is CASSQGWRVRPDTQYF. In nucleotides, the CDR3 is TGCGCCAGCAGCCAAGGATGGAGGGTTCGACCGGATACGCAGTATTTT.